This TCR beta chain originates from a study of cytomegalovirus exposure and HLA in healthy donors. Turning to the study itself: Drawn from HLA-typed donors, 80 million to 95 million unique TCRs were held in an early data release. Study observations and caveats: Available immune exposure information was restricted to CMV serostatus only.

The PCR used 60 Vbeta and 13 Jbeta primers. Sequencing used immunoSEQ multiplex PCR; TCRdb keeps in-frame clones, though not all of them. This sample has 130,000 to 150,000 clones, with approximately 84% found just once. Germline V lookup: CDR1 SNHLY, CDR2 FYNNEI. After removal of 4 bases from V and 4 bases from J, the junction contained 4 bases not matched to a gene. There are 14 residues in the CDR3. On this clone itself: Its specificity is unknown.

This chain links TRBV2 with TRBJ1-5, with 7 bases fitting TRBD1. Sequencing input: PBMCs. This receptor was obtained from a woman in her sixties or seventies in good health and CMV-seropositive. CDR3 sequence: CASSGGRGNQPQHF. In nucleotides, the CDR3 is TGTGCCAGCAGTGGGGGCAGGGGGAATCAGCCCCAGCATTTT.